What follows are 26 T cell receptor beta chains derived from one specimen sequenced in a study of T cell repertoires in cytomegalovirus infection. No antigen has been assigned to these receptors. Using its own MiXCR run on the reads, TCRdb lists one record per CDR3 protein. The table shows approximately 74,000 distinct CDR3 sequences, with roughly 37% occurring only once. The sequenced sample was CD8+ T cells from cultured PBMCs, obtained from culture after CMV antigen stimulation. These receptors all stem from a human donor in good health (CMV status not recorded). Some clones in this sample may be carry-over from other donors' samples.

This clonotype was counted ten times or more. V is TRBV6-1 and J is TRBJ2-3; 8 bases fit TRBD2. Losses at the gene ends were 5 bases for V and 13 bases for J; bases not matched to a gene: 11. CDR3 length: 13 residues. In germline, CDR1 is MNHNS, CDR2 SASEGT. The DNA of the CDR3 is TGTGCCAGCAGTCCCCTTGGAGCGGGGGCCGAGTATTTT. This encodes CASSPLGAGAEYF.

In its sample, this clonotype was seen a few times. The gene calls are TRBV7-8 and TRBJ2-1; TRBD1 might be the D (6 bases). The germline V gene has CDR1 SGHVS and CDR2 FQNEAQ. Trimming took off 5 bases at V and 6 bases at J, with 17 bases between the two ends. The CDR3 runs 15 residues. For the CDR3, the DNA is TGTGCCAGCAGCCTCGGACGAAGGGGGATCAATGAGCAGTTCTTC. Translation gives CASSLGRRGINEQFF. Drawing the rest from reference TRBV7-8 and TRBJ2-1, the complete variable domain is GAGVSQSPRYKVAKRGQDVALRCDPISGHVSLFWYQQALGQGPEFLTYFQNEAQLDKSGLPSDRFFAERPEGSVSTLKIQRTQQEDSAVYLCASSLGRRGINEQFFGPGTRLTVL.

V usage is TRBV5-6 and J usage is TRBJ1-4; D unresolved. Germline assignment: CDR1 SGHDT and CDR2 YYEEEE. The CDR3 runs 14 residues. V gave up 0 bases and J gave up 5 bases, with 8 bases separating them. CDR3 nucleotides: TGTGCCAGCAGCTTGGGTCGACGGAATGAAAAACTGTTTTTT. Protein product: CASSLGRRNEKLFF.

This chain joins TRBV7-2 and TRBJ1-1; D might be TRBD1 (5 bases). The V gene lost 4 bases and the J gene lost 1 base, with 13 bases spanning the gap. Germline CDR1 reads SGHTA; CDR2 reads FQGNSA. The CDR3 has 15 residues. The CDR3 nucleotides read TGTGCCAGCAGCTCCACGGGACTCGGGAACACTGAAGCTTTCTTT. Translating it yields CASSSTGLGNTEAFF.

The gene calls are TRBV7-8 and TRBJ1-1; weak D call: TRBD1 (5 bases). With 2 bases removed from V and 5 bases from J, the gap between germline ends came to 18 bases. This CDR3 spans 16 amino acids. Germline V gene data show CDR1 as SGHVS and CDR2 as FQNEAQ. Here the CDR3 reads CASSLFGAPPVTEAFF. The CDR3, as DNA: TGTGCCAGCAGCTTATTCGGGGCGCCTCCGGTGACTGAAGCTTTCTTT.

The CDR3 sequence: CASSYDGTTEAFF. The CDR3 bases are TGTGCCAGCAGTTACGACGGGACCACTGAAGCTTTCTTT. The chain employs TRBV6-5 and TRBJ1-1; perhaps TRBD1 as D (5 bases). The V gene lost 2 bases and the J gene lost 4 bases, with 8 bases spanning the gap. Germline V gene data show CDR1 as MNHEY and CDR2 as SVGAGI. The CDR3 runs to 13 residues.

The chain couples TRBV27 to TRBJ1-1; the match to TRBD1 covers 9 bases. CDR1 is MNHEY, CDR2 SMNVEV, per germline (reference sequence). The CDR3 length is 13 residues. With 3 bases clipped from V and 4 bases from J, the junction kept 0 bases outside the gene matches. CDR3 in amino acids: CASSLTGGTEAFF. CDR3 in DNA: TGTGCCAGCAGTTTGACAGGGGGCACTGAAGCTTTCTTT.

This chain joins TRBV7-2 and TRBJ2-7; TRBD2 aligns across 11 bases. From germline, CDR1 is SGHTA and CDR2 FQGNSA. CDR3 length: 16 amino acids. Trimming cost V 1 base and J 0 bases; bases outside gene matches: 2. This CDR3 reads CASSLGTSGYSYEQYF. As DNA, the CDR3 is TGTGCCAGCAGCTTAGGGACTAGCGGGTACTCCTACGAGCAGTACTTC.

The rearrangement links TRBV19 to TRBJ2-3; D is unresolved. The CDR3 covers 13 residues. CDR1 is LNHDA and CDR2 is SQIVND in the germline V gene (reference sequence). Trimming shortened V by 4 bases and J by 6 bases, and 11 bases separated the two germline ends. DNA for the CDR3: TGTGCCAGTAGTACGGGTCTTCTCGATACGCAGTATTTT. Translating it yields CASSTGLLDTQYF.

This clonotype was observed a handful of times. The rearrangement uses TRBV4-3 and TRBJ2-3, with a possible D match to TRBD1 (5 bases). The V end was cut by 0 bases, the J end by 4 bases, with 14 bases between. Germline V lookup: CDR1 LGHNA, CDR2 YSLEER. This CDR3 region has 16 residues. The CDR3 loop is CASSQDGGTGADTQYF. The DNA of the CDR3 is TGCGCCAGCAGCCAAGACGGCGGCACAGGTGCAGATACGCAGTATTTT.

The chain joins TRBV12-3 or TRBV12-4 to TRBJ2-1; 10 bases line up with TRBD2. The V and J ends lost 1 base and 2 bases, in that order; junction bases with no gene match: 2. The CDR3 has 16 residues. The chain's CDR3 is CASSLVLAGTYNEQFF. Here the CDR3 DNA reads TGTGCCAGCAGTTTAGTACTAGCGGGGACCTACAATGAGCAGTTCTTC.

This clonotype was detected a few times. The J gene is TRBJ1-5, the V gene TRBV28; 10 bases align to TRBD1. Unmatched junction bases numbered 1, after V lost 6 bases and J lost 2 bases. CDR3 length equals 14 residues. CDR1 MDHEN and CDR2 SYDVKM come from the germline V gene. The CDR3 DNA reads as TGTGCCAGCAGAGGACAGGGGGGCAATCAGCCCCAGCATTTT. Its protein product is CASRGQGGNQPQHF.

The CDR3 sequence: CASRTSSTDTQYF. CDR3 DNA: TGTGCCAGCAGGACTAGCAGCACAGATACGCAGTATTTT. The chain has TRBV28 and TRBJ2-3; 7 bases fit TRBD2. The germline CDR1 and CDR2 sequences are MDHEN and SYDVKM. J was trimmed by 0 bases and V by 6 bases; bases with no gene match: 0. This CDR3 contains 13 residues.

This clonotype was seen a few times. This chain joins TRBV7-2 and TRBJ2-5; 12 bases map to TRBD2. This CDR3 is built from 16 residues. Germline CDR1 reads SGHTA; CDR2 reads FQGNSA. The junction had 2 bases not matched to a gene; V was cut back by 2 bases and J by 1 base. CDR3 loop: CASSLRLAGVQETQYF. The CDR3 nucleotides are TGTGCCAGCAGCTTAAGACTAGCGGGGGTCCAAGAGACCCAGTACTTC.

This clonotype was recorded many times. The V gene is TRBV11-2, the J gene TRBJ2-7; D may be TRBD2 (6 bases). Germline-derived CDR1 and CDR2 are SGHAT and FQNNGV. CDR3 size: 14 residues. V was clipped by 5 bases and J by 0 bases, with 11 bases between them. The CDR3 DNA sequence: TGTGCCAGCAGCGGACGGGACTCCTCCTACGAGCAGTACTTC. This sequence encodes CASSGRDSSYEQYF.

This clonotype has only a few counts. The gene calls are TRBV6-6 and TRBJ1-2; the match to TRBD1 covers 7 bases. The germline V gene encodes CDR1 MNHNY and CDR2 SVGAGI (reference sequence). The junction had 6 bases not matched to a gene; V was cut back by 2 bases and J by 3 bases. The CDR3 covers 15 residues. The CDR3 here is CASSYATGLDYGYTF. The CDR3 DNA reads as TGTGCCAGCAGTTACGCGACAGGGTTGGACTATGGCTACACCTTC.

This clonotype showed up just a few times. The chain combines TRBV7-9 with TRBJ2-6; TRBD1 matches 8 bases. The J segment lost 0 bases and the V segment lost 11 bases, leaving 9 bases of the junction unmatched. The CDR3 covers 16 residues. Germline CDR1 SEHNR, CDR2 FQNEAQ (reference sequence). The CDR3 region has the DNA TGTGCCCCGGGTACAGGGGGATTCTCTGGGGCCAACGTCCTGACTTTC. Translated, it gives CAPGTGGFSGANVLTF.

The chain joins TRBV6-1 to TRBJ1-1, with 9 bases lining up with TRBD1. Germline V lookup: CDR1 MNHNS, CDR2 SASEGT. Losses at the gene ends were 0 bases for V and 6 bases for J; bases not matched to a gene: 14. This CDR3 has 18 amino acids. CDR3 in DNA: TGTGCCAGCAGTGAAGCTTGTTTGGGACAGGGACGGAAGGCTGAAGCTTTCTTT. Amino acid sequence: CASSEACLGQGRKAEAFF.

The CDR3 nucleotides are TGTGCCAGCAGTCCTTCGTGGGGGGCCGAGAATGAGCAGTTCTTC. Translation gives CASSPSWGAENEQFF. The chain employs TRBV6-2 or TRBV6-3 and TRBJ2-1; TRBD1 or TRBD2 may be the D gene (6 bases each). V was cut by 5 bases and J by 7 bases, with 18 bases left in between. The CDR3 has 15 amino acids. Per germline, CDR1 MNHEY and CDR2 SVGEGT.

V gene TRBV12-5 combines with J gene TRBJ2-1; possible D gene TRBD2, 6 bases. The V end lost 5 bases, the J end lost 3 bases, and 11 bases lay between the germline ends. The V gene's germline CDR1 is LGHNT and CDR2 FRNRAP. CDR3 length: 14 amino acids. The DNA for the CDR3 is TGTGCTAGTGGTACCGGGAGTGTCTACAATGAGCAGTTCTTC. Translating gives CASGTGSVYNEQFF.

The chain uses TRBV7-1 and TRBJ2-7, with 7 nucleotides matching TRBD1. TRBV7-1 is an open reading frame, and its role is uncertain. CDR3 length: 12 residues. The junction had 2 bases not matched to a gene; V was cut back by 3 bases and J by 6 bases. Here the CDR3 DNA reads TGTGCCAGCAGCTCCTACAGGGGCGAGCAGTACTTC. It codes for CASSSYRGEQYF.

CDR3 loop: CASSLRAGGPYNEQFF. The CDR3 region has the DNA TGTGCCAGCAGCTTGAGGGCGGGGGGCCCCTACAATGAGCAGTTCTTC. The rearrangement joins TRBV5-6 to TRBJ2-1; 8 bases are a match to TRBD2. Germline assignment: CDR1 SGHDT and CDR2 YYEEEE. With 1 base clipped from V and 2 bases from J, the junction kept 5 bases outside the gene matches. CDR3 length: 16 residues.

This clonotype was seen only a few times. The chain combines TRBV29-1 with TRBJ2-3; D may be TRBD1 (6 bases). Germline CDR1 reads SQVTM; CDR2 reads ANQGSEA. The length of the CDR3 is 13 residues. Trimming stripped 4 bases from V and 2 bases from J, with 10 bases between. The CDR3 nucleotides read TGCAGCGTTGTAAGGGGGATCACAGATACGCAGTATTTT. Its translation is CSVVRGITDTQYF.

This clonotype was seen at least ten times. V gene TRBV6-5 combines with J gene TRBJ2-2, with D unresolved. The CDR3 has 13 amino acids. V lost 2 bases and J lost 8, with 9 bases in between. Germline V CDR1 and CDR2: MNHEY, SVGAGI. The CDR3 coding sequence is TGTGCCAGCAGTTACGAGTGGTTGGGGGAGCTGTTTTTT. It is translated as CASSYEWLGELFF.

The rearrangement uses TRBV27 and TRBJ1-6, with a possible D match to TRBD1 (6 bases). Germline loops: CDR1 MNHEY, CDR2 SMNVEV (reference sequence). The CDR3 loop spans 16 amino acids. V lost 5 bases and J lost 6, with 17 bases in between. This chain's CDR3 is CASSRAGDFGNSPLHF. The CDR3 DNA is TGTGCCAGCAGTAGAGCAGGGGATTTCGGTAATTCACCCCTCCACTTT.

The chain uses TRBV5-1 and TRBJ1-1, with 10 bases matching TRBD1. V lost 4 bases to trimming and J lost 4 bases; unmatched junction nucleotides: 10. CDR3 length: 16 residues. CDR1 SGHRS and CDR2 YFSETQ come from the germline V gene. CDR3: CASSAPGQGFFTEAFF. CDR3 sequence (DNA): TGCGCCAGCAGCGCCCCGGGACAGGGGTTTTTCACTGAAGCTTTCTTT.